This T cell receptor (beta chain) was sequenced for a study of PD-L1 blockade in urothelial cancer. The overall study: Blood samples had a median of approximately 140,000 T cells, just under 85,000 unique TCRs, and clonality around 0.08.

CDR1 is SGDLS and CDR2 is YYNGEE in the germline V gene. This CDR3 comprises 15 residues. Between the trimmed V and J ends, which lost 0 bases and 4 bases, there was a span of 11 bases. Sequenced by immunoSEQ multiplex PCR; TCRdb stores in-frame clones only, minus some. The profile shows 130,000 or so clones, less than 85% of them singletons. Documented time point: pretreatment peripheral blood. Sequenced material: PBMCs, taken around atezolizumab (anti-PD-L1) treatment. This clonotype was obtained from a man in his fifties or sixties with urothelial cancer. The chain carries TRBV9 and TRBJ1-3, with a tentative D call TRBD1 (5 bases). This CDR3 is CASSVDQGLGNTIYF. The DNA for the CDR3 is TGTGCCAGCAGCGTAGATCAGGGTTTAGGAAACACCATATATTTT.